This is a list of T cell receptor beta chains from one sample in a study of blood T cell repertoires in COVID-19. This table comes from immunoSEQ multiplex PCR, and its TCRdb copy is limited to in-frame clones, with some not included. The sample includes 300,000 to 350,000 clones, over 90% of them seen just once. Sequencing used PBMCs or T cells enriched from blood (not recorded which). The receptors stem from a woman younger than 45 who had been exposed to COVID-19. CDR3s include the opening cysteine and the closing phenylalanine or tryptophan.

v_call	j_call	cdr3_aa
TRBV4-2	TRBJ2-5	CASSQGLWTSGGQLQETQYF
TRBV6-5	TRBJ1-5	CASSYSGSGGNQPQHF
TRBV4-1	TRBJ2-3	CASSQDPSEDTQYF
TRBV7-9	TRBJ1-2	CASSLLAGGYYGYTF
TRBV5-4	TRBJ2-5	CASSLGQGGETQYF
TRBV7-9	TRBJ1-2	CASSLADIGGYTF
TRBV5-1	TRBJ1-1	CASREDPSTEAFF
TRBV6-4	TRBJ2-7	CASSDRADRGSPAYEQYF
TRBV5-1	TRBJ1-3	CASSPRPTVSSGNTIYF
TRBV5-1	TRBJ2-5	CASSLSAGVETQYF
TRBV5-4	TRBJ2-5	CATATDRGLQETQYF
TRBV29-1	TRBJ1-1	CSVLTGRGTEAFF
TRBV5-1	TRBJ1-2	CASSTGTGGQRAGYTF
TRBV30	TRBJ2-2	CALIGVTGELFF
TRBV4-1	TRBJ1-2	CASSPGQGAPLYGYTF
TRBV7-9	TRBJ2-1	CASNYPRGGGENEQFF
TRBV7-9	TRBJ1-2	CASSPRGAFNYGYTF
TRBV14	TRBJ2-7	CASGQGIWGEQYF
TRBV18	TRBJ2-5	CASSPPGVPQETQYF
TRBV7-6	TRBJ2-2	CASNGPSGTTNTGELFF
TRBV18	TRBJ1-2	CASSPELAIGYTF
TRBV6-5	TRBJ1-1	CASSRGPYTEAFF
TRBV7-8	TRBJ2-7	CASSFSGRQPSYEQYF
TRBV15	TRBJ1-5	CATSKDRYQPQHF
TRBV24-1	TRBJ2-7	CATSDPSTGGNEQYF
TRBV19	TRBJ2-1	CASSSGTGANEQFF
TRBV5-1	TRBJ2-6	CASAGRAGANVLTF
TRBV3-1/TRBV3-2	TRBJ1-3	CASSQFYPGSSGNTIYF
TRBV6-1	TRBJ2-5	CASSAGTSGHQETQYF
TRBV12-3/TRBV12-4	TRBJ1-3	CASSFGENTIYF
TRBV12-5	TRBJ2-3	CASGQTGIRNTQYF
TRBV5-1	TRBJ2-5	CASRDYQETQYF
TRBV14	TRBJ1-4	CASSQEPGQPNEKLFF
TRBV5-1	TRBJ2-1	CASSLLTGGRGEQFF
TRBV6-1	TRBJ1-1	CASSERAGLGTEAFF